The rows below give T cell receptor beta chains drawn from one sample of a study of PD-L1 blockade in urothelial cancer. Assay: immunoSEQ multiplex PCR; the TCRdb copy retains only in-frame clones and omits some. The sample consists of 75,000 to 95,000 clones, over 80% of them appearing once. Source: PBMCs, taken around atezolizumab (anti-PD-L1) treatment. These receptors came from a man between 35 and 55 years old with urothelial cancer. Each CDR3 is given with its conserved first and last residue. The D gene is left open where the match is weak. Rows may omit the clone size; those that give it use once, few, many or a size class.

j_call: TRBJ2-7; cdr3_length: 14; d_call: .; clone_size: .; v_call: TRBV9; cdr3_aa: CASSVGGYSYEQYF; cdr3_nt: TGTGCCAGCAGCGTAGGAGGCTATTCCTACGAGCAGTACTTC
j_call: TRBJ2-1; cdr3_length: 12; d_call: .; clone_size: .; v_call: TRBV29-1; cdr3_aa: CSAVTENNEQFF; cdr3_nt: TGCAGCGCCGTGACAGAGAACAATGAGCAGTTCTTC
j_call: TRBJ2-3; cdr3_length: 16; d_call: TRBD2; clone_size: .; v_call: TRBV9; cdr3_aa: CASGGDWPGSTDTQYF; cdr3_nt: TGTGCCAGCGGGGGGGACTGGCCAGGGAGCACAGATACGCAGTATTTT
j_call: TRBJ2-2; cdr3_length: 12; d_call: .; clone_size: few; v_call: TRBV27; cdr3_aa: CASSTYVGELFF; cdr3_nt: TGTGCCAGCAGTACTTATGTCGGGGAGCTGTTTTTT
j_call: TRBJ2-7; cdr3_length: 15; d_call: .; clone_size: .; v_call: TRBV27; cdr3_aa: CASSLSASGRYEQYF; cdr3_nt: TGTGCCAGCAGTTTAAGTGCCAGCGGGCGTTACGAGCAGTACTTC
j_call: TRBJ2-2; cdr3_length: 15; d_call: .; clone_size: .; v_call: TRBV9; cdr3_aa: CASSPREGGTGELFF; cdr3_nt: TGTGCCAGCAGCCCCCGAGAGGGTGGGACCGGGGAGCTGTTTTTT
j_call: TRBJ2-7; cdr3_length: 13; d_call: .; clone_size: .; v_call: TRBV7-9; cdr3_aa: CASSSRGSYEQYF; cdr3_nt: TGTGCCAGCAGCTCGAGAGGGTCCTACGAGCAGTACTTC
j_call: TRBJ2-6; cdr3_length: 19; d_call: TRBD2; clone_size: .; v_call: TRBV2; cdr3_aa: CASSPTSGTGLSGANVLTF; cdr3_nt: TGTGCCAGCAGCCCCACTAGCGGTACAGGACTTTCTGGGGCCAACGTCCTGACTTTC
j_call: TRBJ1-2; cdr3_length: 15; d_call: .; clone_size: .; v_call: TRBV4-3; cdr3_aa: CASSQGPQGGYGYTF; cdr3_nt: TGCGCCAGCAGCCAAGGTCCACAGGGTGGCTATGGCTACACCTTC
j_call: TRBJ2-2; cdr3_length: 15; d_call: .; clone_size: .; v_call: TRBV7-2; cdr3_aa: CASSSTPLNTGELFF; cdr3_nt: TGTGCCAGCAGCTCAACACCCTTGAACACCGGGGAGCTGTTTTTT
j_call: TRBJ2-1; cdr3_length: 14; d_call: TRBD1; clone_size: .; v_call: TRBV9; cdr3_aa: CASSAVTGESEQFF; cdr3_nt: TGTGCCAGCAGCGCCGTGACAGGGGAGTCTGAGCAGTTCTTC
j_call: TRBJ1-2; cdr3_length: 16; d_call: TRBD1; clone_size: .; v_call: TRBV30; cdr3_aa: CAWSVPGQPILGGYTF; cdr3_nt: TGTGCCTGGAGTGTACCGGGACAGCCGATACTTGGGGGCTACACCTTC
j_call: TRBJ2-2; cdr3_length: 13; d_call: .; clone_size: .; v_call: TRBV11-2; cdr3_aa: CASSATGTGELFF; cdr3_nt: TGTGCCAGCAGCGCTACAGGAACCGGGGAGCTGTTTTTT
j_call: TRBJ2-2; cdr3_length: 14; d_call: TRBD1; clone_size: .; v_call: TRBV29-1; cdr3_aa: CSASDRDVTGELFF; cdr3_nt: TGCAGCGCATCGGACAGGGACGTCACCGGGGAGCTGTTTTTT
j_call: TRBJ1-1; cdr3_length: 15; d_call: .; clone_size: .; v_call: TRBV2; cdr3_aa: CASSETVWVNTEAFF; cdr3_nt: TGTGCCAGCTCAGAGACAGTCTGGGTGAACACTGAAGCTTTCTTT
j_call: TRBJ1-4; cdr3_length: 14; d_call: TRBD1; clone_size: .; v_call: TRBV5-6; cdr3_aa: CASSLPGTGEKLFF; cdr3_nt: TGTGCCAGCAGCTTGCCCGGGACAGGAGAAAAACTGTTTTTT
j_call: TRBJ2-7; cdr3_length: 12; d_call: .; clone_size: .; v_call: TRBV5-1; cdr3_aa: CASRSNADEQYF; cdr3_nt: TGCGCCAGCAGATCTAATGCGGACGAGCAGTACTTC
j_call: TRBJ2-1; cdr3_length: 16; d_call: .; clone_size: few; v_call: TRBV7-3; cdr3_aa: CASSLLPGSSYNEQFF; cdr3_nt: TGTGCCAGCAGCTTACTGCCGGGAAGCTCCTACAATGAGCAGTTCTTC
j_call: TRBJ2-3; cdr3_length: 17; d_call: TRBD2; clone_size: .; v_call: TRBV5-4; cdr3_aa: CASSRGVAGGITDTQYF; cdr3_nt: TGTGCCAGCAGCAGGGGGGTAGCGGGAGGTATCACAGATACGCAGTATTTT
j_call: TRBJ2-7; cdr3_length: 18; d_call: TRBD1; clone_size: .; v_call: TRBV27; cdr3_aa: CASRPSQLFRDRVIEQYF; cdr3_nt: TGTGCCAGCAGACCCTCACAGCTATTCCGGGACAGGGTAATCGAGCAGTACTTC
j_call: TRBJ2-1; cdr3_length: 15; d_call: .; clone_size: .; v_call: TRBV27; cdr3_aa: CASIQGKGYYNEQFF; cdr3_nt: TGTGCCAGCATCCAAGGGAAGGGGTACTACAATGAGCAGTTCTTC
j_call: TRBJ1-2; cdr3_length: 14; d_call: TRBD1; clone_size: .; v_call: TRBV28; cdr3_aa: CATDLDAGGYGYTF; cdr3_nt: TGTGCCACCGACCTGGACGCAGGGGGCTATGGCTACACCTTC
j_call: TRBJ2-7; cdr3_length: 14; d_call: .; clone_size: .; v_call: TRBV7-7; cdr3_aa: CASSLGPSGYEQYF; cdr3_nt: TGTGCTAGCAGCTTAGGACCATCGGGTTACGAGCAGTACTTC
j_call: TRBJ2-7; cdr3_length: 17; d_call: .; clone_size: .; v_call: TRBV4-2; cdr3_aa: CASSQEDTGVLSYEQYF; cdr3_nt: TGTGCCAGCAGCCAAGAGGATACCGGAGTTCTTTCCTACGAGCAGTACTTC
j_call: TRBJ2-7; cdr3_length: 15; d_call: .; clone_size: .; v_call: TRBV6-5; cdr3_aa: CASSYSSGAGYEQYF; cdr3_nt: TGTGCCAGCAGTTACTCGTCAGGGGCGGGCTACGAGCAGTACTTC
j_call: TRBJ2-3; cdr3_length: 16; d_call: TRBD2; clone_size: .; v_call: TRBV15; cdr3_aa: CATSSSLAGFTDTQYF; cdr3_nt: TGTGCCACCAGCAGTTCTCTAGCGGGGTTCACAGATACGCAGTATTTT
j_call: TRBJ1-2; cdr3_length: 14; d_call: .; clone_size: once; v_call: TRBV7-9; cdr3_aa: CASSLDGPGDGYTF; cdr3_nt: TGTGCCAGCAGCCTAGACGGCCCGGGGGATGGCTACACCTTC
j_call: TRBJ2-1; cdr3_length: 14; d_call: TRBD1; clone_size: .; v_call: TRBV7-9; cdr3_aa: CASSWDRGRNEQFF; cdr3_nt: TGTGCCAGCAGCTGGGACAGGGGTAGGAATGAGCAGTTCTTC
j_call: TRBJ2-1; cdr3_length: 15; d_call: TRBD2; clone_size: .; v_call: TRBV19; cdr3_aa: CASSSVGGWVNEQFF; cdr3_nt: TGTGCCAGTAGTAGCGTCGGGGGGTGGGTCAATGAGCAGTTCTTC